This entry lists 25 T cell receptor beta chains sequenced from one sample in a study of blood T cells in healthy people across ages. For the second PCR, which ran for about 7 to 12 cycles, a sample-barcoded 5' primer and a J-beta primer mix were used. TCRdb analysed the 5' RACE reads with MiXCR anew, one entry per CDR3 protein. The repertoire holds about 970,000 distinct CDR3 sequences, with roughly 47% as singletons. The material sequenced was blood. All receptors come from a woman aged 60-75 years in good health.

The rearrangement links TRBV19 to TRBJ1-1, with D hard to call. The CDR3 has 11 amino acids. The V end was cut by 6 bases, the J end by 2 bases, with 4 bases between. CDR1 and CDR2 from the germline V gene are LNHDA and SQIVND (reference sequence). The CDR3 DNA is TGTGCCAGTAGATATAACACTGAAGCTTTCTTT. Translating gives CASRYNTEAFF. The variable domain in full, with the rest retrieved from reference TRBV19 and TRBJ1-1, is DGGITQSPKYLFRKEGQNVTLSCEQNLNHDAMYWYRQDPGQGLRLIYYSQIVNDFQKGDIAEGYSVSREKKESFPLTVTSAQKNPTAFYLCASRYNTEAFFGQGTRLTVV.

The CDR3 DNA sequence: TGCAGCGTTGATTTCCGGGGAAGATACGATGAGCAGTTCTTC. Residues: CSVDFRGRYDEQFF. The genes are TRBV29-1 and TRBJ2-1; D is perhaps TRBD2 (5 bases). Trimming stripped 3 bases from V and 8 bases from J, with 17 bases between. CDR1 is SQVTM and CDR2 is ANQGSEA in the germline V gene. This CDR3 comprises 14 residues.

The chain recombines TRBV4-1 with TRBJ2-5, with 10 bases fitting TRBD2. Germline values: CDR1 MGHRA, CDR2 YSYEKL. Unmatched junction bases numbered 7, after V lost 4 bases and J lost 11 bases. The CDR3 is 13 residues long. This chain's CDR3 is CASSRSSGSGQYF. CDR3 DNA: TGCGCCAGCAGCCGATCTAGCGGGAGTGGGCAGTACTTC.

This rearrangement joins TRBV20-1 to TRBJ2-7, with TRBD2 matching over 8 bases. This CDR3 spans 13 amino acids. Losses at the gene ends were 7 bases for V and 6 bases for J; bases not matched to a gene: 11. Germline values: CDR1 DFQATT, CDR2 SNEGSKA (reference sequence). The CDR3 region is CSGYGAGVREQYF. As DNA, the CDR3 is TGCAGTGGCTATGGAGCGGGAGTTCGCGAGCAGTACTTC.

This chain links TRBV20-1 with TRBJ2-6, with TRBD1 as a possible D gene (6 bases). V was shortened by 5 bases and J by 4 bases, with 12 bases between the two germline ends. This CDR3 is built from 14 residues. The germline V gene encodes CDR1 DFQATT and CDR2 SNEGSKA (reference sequence). CDR3 DNA sequence: TGCAGTGCTTACACAGGGACCGGGGCCAACGTCCTGACTTTC. Residues: CSAYTGTGANVLTF.

This clonotype was found a few times. V and J are TRBV27 and TRBJ2-1; D possibly uses TRBD1 or TRBD2 (6 bases each). Trimming took 4 bases from V and 7 from J, leaving 20 bases between them. Germline assignment: CDR1 MNHEY and CDR2 SMNVEV (reference sequence). This CDR3 comprises 16 residues. The CDR3 DNA is TGTGCCAGCAGTTGGGGCGTAGGAGGGGGTAGGAATGAGCAGTTCTTC. Residues: CASSWGVGGGRNEQFF.

V gene TRBV5-1 combines with J gene TRBJ2-1, with D possibly matching TRBD2 (5 bases). The germline V and J ends were trimmed by 0 bases and 1 base, with 8 bases remaining between them. There are 15 residues in the CDR3. Per the germline V gene, CDR1 is SGHRS and CDR2 is YFSETQ. The CDR3 spells CASSLDTGSYNEQFF. The CDR3, as DNA: TGCGCCAGCAGCTTGGACACGGGGTCCTACAATGAGCAGTTCTTC.

V gene TRBV12-3 or TRBV12-4 combines with J gene TRBJ2-4; D possibly corresponds to TRBD1 (5 bases). Matching the DNA end better, TRBJ2-7 makes the J call doubtful. CDR3 length equals 12 residues. CDR3 DNA: TGTGCCAGCAGAGCAGGGCCCCTCGAGCAGTACTTC. Translating it yields CASRAGPLEQYF.

This chain links TRBV20-1 with TRBJ1-5; 8 nucleotides match TRBD1. Germline-derived CDR1 and CDR2 are DFQATT and SNEGSKA (reference sequence). The CDR3 is 14 amino acids. With V trimmed by 4 bases and J by 4 bases, 6 bases remained unmatched. The CDR3 coding sequence is TGCAGTGCTACTACAACAGGGGGTAATCAGCCCCAGCATTTT. This encodes CSATTTGGNQPQHF.

This clonotype was found a few times. This rearrangement joins TRBV7-2 to TRBJ2-7, with D possibly matching TRBD1 (6 bases). Trimming took 5 bases from V and 5 from J, leaving 19 bases between them. The CDR3 covers 15 residues. Germline CDR1 SGHTA, CDR2 FQGNSA. The CDR3 sequence is CASSLRVQGSHEQYF. The CDR3 coding sequence is TGTGCCAGCAGCCTTAGGGTACAGGGTTCCCACGAGCAGTACTTC.

The chain couples TRBV6-2 or TRBV6-3 to TRBJ1-2; unclear D gene. Germline V gene sequence: CDR1 MNHEY, CDR2 SVGEGT. The CDR3 runs to 14 residues. V was cut by 7 bases and J by 4 bases, with 16 bases left in between. Here the CDR3 DNA reads TGTGCCAGCACACCCCGACAAGGCCTCTATGGCTACACCTTC. It codes for CASTPRQGLYGYTF.

The chain uses TRBV20-1 and TRBJ1-5; the match to TRBD1 covers 8 bases. Germline trimming cut 4 bases from V and 5 bases from J; bases unmatched to any gene: 16. The CDR3 is 17 residues long. Per the germline V gene, CDR1 is DFQATT and CDR2 is SNEGSKA (reference sequence). As DNA, the CDR3 is TGCAGTGCTACCCGCCCTAGTAGGACAGGGAGTCATCAGCCCCAGCATTTT. Translated: CSATRPSRTGSHQPQHF.

There are a few counts of this clonotype. The V and J genes are TRBV29-1 and TRBJ2-7; the match to TRBD1 covers 8 bases. Germline V lookup: CDR1 SQVTM, CDR2 ANQGSEA. The CDR3 contains 14 residues. With 6 bases clipped from V and 0 bases from J, the junction kept 7 bases outside the gene matches. CDR3 coding DNA: TGCAGCGTCGTGGGACAGGTCAGCTCCTACGAGCAGTACTTC. This codes for CSVVGQVSSYEQYF.

This clonotype was seen just once. The rearrangement uses TRBV5-1 and TRBJ1-5; unclear D gene. Trimming removed 0 bases at V and 1 base at J, with 5 bases between. The germline CDR1 and CDR2 sequences are SGHRS and YFSETQ. The CDR3 covers 14 residues. CDR3 loop: CASSLGESNQPQHF. The CDR3 nucleotides are TGCGCCAGCAGCTTGGGGGAAAGCAATCAGCCCCAGCATTTT. Full variable domain (missing parts from reference TRBV5-1 and TRBJ1-5): KAGVTQTPRYLIKTRGQQVTLSCSPISGHRSVSWYQQTPGQGLQFLFEYFSETQRNKGNFPGRFSGRQFSNSRSEMNVSTLELGDSALYLCASSLGESNQPQHFGDGTRLSIL.

This clonotype has only a few counts. The chain couples TRBV6-5 to TRBJ2-3, with D perhaps assigned TRBD1 or TRBD2 (5 bases each). The CDR3 loop spans 16 amino acids. CDR1 is MNHEY and CDR2 is SVGAGI in the germline V gene. The V end was cut by 0 bases, the J end by 1 base, with 11 bases between. CDR3 region: CASSYSSGTRTDTQYF. In DNA form, the CDR3 reads TGTGCCAGCAGTTACTCGTCAGGGACCCGCACAGATACGCAGTATTTT.

The CDR3 coding sequence is TGTGCCAGCAGTTTATCGAGGAGCGTAGATACGCAGTATTTT. Protein product: CASSLSRSVDTQYF. The V gene is TRBV27, the J gene TRBJ2-3, with D unresolved. Trimming cost V 0 bases and J 5 bases, with 9 bases left between them. The germline gives CDR1 MNHEY, CDR2 SMNVEV (reference sequence). The CDR3 length is 14 residues.

The V call is TRBV6-6, the J call TRBJ1-4; 10 bases fit TRBD1. The CDR3 runs 14 residues. Trimming removed 4 bases from V and 7 bases from J; junction bases left unmatched: 3. Per the germline V gene, CDR1 is MNHNY and CDR2 is SVGAGI (reference sequence). The CDR3, as DNA: TGTGCCAGCAGTTTGGGACAGGGGTTTGAAAAACTGTTTTTT. It yields the protein CASSLGQGFEKLFF.

This clonotype was seen a handful of times. The rearrangement joins TRBV5-1 to TRBJ2-4; 7 nucleotides match TRBD1. In germline, CDR1 is SGHRS, CDR2 YFSETQ. The CDR3 runs 16 residues. V trimming: 0 bases; J trimming: 0 bases; junction bases outside the gene matches: 3. The CDR3 loop is CASSLEGAGAKNIQYF. DNA for the CDR3: TGCGCCAGCAGCTTGGAGGGGGCGGGAGCCAAAAACATTCAGTACTTC.

The chain employs TRBV20-1 and TRBJ1-2; no clear D. In germline, CDR1 is DFQATT, CDR2 SNEGSKA (reference sequence). The V gene lost 6 bases and the J gene lost 4 bases, with 9 bases spanning the gap. The CDR3 runs 11 residues. The chain's CDR3 is CSAVRGYGYTF. CDR3 bases: TGCAGTGCCGTTCGGGGCTATGGCTACACCTTC.

This chain links TRBV20-1 with TRBJ2-3, with D perhaps TRBD1 or TRBD2 (5 bases each). Germline values: CDR1 DFQATT, CDR2 SNEGSKA (reference sequence). Trimming pared 3 bases from V and 2 bases from J, leaving 18 bases between. This CDR3 is built from 16 residues. In DNA form, the CDR3 reads TGCAGTGCTAGGCGTCCCGGGACCCGTCTCACAGATACGCAGTATTTT. Translated, it gives CSARRPGTRLTDTQYF.

The chain recombines TRBV5-1 with TRBJ2-3, with 9 bases lining up with TRBD1. Trimming removed 3 bases from V and 4 bases from J; junction bases left unmatched: 12. Germline loops: CDR1 SGHRS, CDR2 YFSETQ. This CDR3 spans 17 amino acids. CDR3 nucleotides: TGCGCCAGCAGCTACTCTTACAGGGGGCGTGCGGCAGATACGCAGTATTTT. This encodes CASSYSYRGRAADTQYF.

This clonotype was counted only a few times. This chain links TRBV20-1 with TRBJ2-5; the D gene is possibly TRBD2 (5 bases). The CDR3 length is 16 residues. V lost 0 bases, J lost 1 base, and 15 bases lay in between. The germline CDR1 and CDR2 sequences are DFQATT and SNEGSKA (reference sequence). CDR3 amino acids: CSARDNGVWGQETQYF. For the CDR3, the DNA is TGCAGTGCTAGAGATAACGGGGTATGGGGCCAAGAGACCCAGTACTTC.

The chain is built from TRBV20-1 and TRBJ2-5; D tentatively reads TRBD1 or TRBD2 (7 bases each). The CDR3 has 13 residues. Germline V lookup: CDR1 DFQATT, CDR2 SNEGSKA (reference sequence). Trimming cost V 3 bases and J 2 bases, with 10 bases left between them. DNA for the CDR3: TGCAGTGCTAGCCAGGGGGGGCAAGAGACCCAGTACTTC. Protein sequence: CSASQGGQETQYF.

The chain carries TRBV2 and TRBJ2-2; D is perhaps TRBD2 (6 bases). The germline gives CDR1 SNHLY, CDR2 FYNNEI. V was shortened by 4 bases and J by 5 bases, with 14 bases between the two germline ends. This CDR3 region has 15 residues. The CDR3 nucleotides are TGTGCCAGCAGTGCGGACGGGAGAGGGACCGGGGAGCTGTTTTTT. The encoded protein is CASSADGRGTGELFF.

V usage is TRBV12-3 or TRBV12-4 and J usage is TRBJ1-5; D remains unclear. CDR3 length: 14 residues. Trimming took off 3 bases at V and 3 bases at J, with 9 bases between the two ends. CDR3 DNA: TGTGCCAGCAGTTTTCAACAGATCAATCAGCCCCAGCATTTT. This codes for CASSFQQINQPQHF.